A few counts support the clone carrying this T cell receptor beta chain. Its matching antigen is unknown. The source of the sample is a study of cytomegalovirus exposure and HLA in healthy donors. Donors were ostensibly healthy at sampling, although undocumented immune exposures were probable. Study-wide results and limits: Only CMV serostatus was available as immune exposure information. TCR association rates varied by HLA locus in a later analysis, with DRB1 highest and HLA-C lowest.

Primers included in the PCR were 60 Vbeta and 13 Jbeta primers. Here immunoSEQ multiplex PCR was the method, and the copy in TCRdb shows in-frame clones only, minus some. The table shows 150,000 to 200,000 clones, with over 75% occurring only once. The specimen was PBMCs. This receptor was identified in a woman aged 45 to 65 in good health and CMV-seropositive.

CDR3 in amino acids: CASTTHYGGGQETQYF. CDR3 bases: TGTGCCAGCACCACACACTACGGCGGGGGCCAAGAGACCCAGTACTTC. J is TRBJ2-5 and V is TRBV7-8; TRBD2 aligns across 7 bases. Germline-derived CDR1 and CDR2 are SGHVS and FQNEAQ. The CDR3 totals 16 residues. V was pared by 7 bases and J by 1 base, with 12 bases of the junction left unmatched. Full variable domain (rest looked up from reference TRBV7-8 and TRBJ2-5): GAGVSQSPRYKVAKRGQDVALRCDPISGHVSLFWYQQALGQGPEFLTYFQNEAQLDKSGLPSDRFFAERPEGSVSTLKIQRTQQEDSAVYLCASTTHYGGGQETQYFGPGTRLLVL.